The T cell receptor (beta chain) described here comes from a study of blood T cell repertoires in COVID-19. Germline lookup yields CDR1 MGHDK and CDR2 SYGVNS. The ends were cut back, 8 bases at V and 0 bases at J, with 14 bases in the middle. The CDR3 sequence is 14 residues long. Produced via immunoSEQ multiplex PCR; TCRdb's table is partial and in-frame only. The repertoire includes 200,000 or so clones, around 90% of them detected once, and less than 3.5% sits in the top ten. This TCR was recovered from a young man with COVID-19, enrolled during active disease. The genes are TRBV25-1 and TRBJ2-7, with D tentatively TRBD2 (5 bases). Sequencing was carried out using peripheral blood. The CDR3 DNA reads as TGTGCCAGCTCCGGGATCTTAAGCTCCTACGAGCAGTACTTC. This codes for CASSGILSSYEQYF.